The 14 T cell receptor beta chains in this list originate from one sample, sequenced in a study of control samples from healthy donors and cancer patients. TCRdb's table, derived via immunoSEQ multiplex PCR, lists solely in-frame clones and lacks some. The table lists approximately 2,300 clones, about 96% of them singletons. The specimen was PBMCs. These receptors all stem from a man in his sixties or seventies with colorectal cancer.

CDR3: CASSELGTGTIHEQFF. CDR3 coding DNA: TGTGCCAGCAGTGAATTAGGGACAGGGACGATCCATGAGCAGTTCTTC. The chain recombines TRBV6-1 with TRBJ2-1; 9 bases fit TRBD1. V gave up 2 bases and J gave up 8 bases; unmatched junction bases: 10. This CDR3 comprises 16 residues. Germline-derived CDR1 and CDR2 are MNHNS and SASEGT.

J is TRBJ1-3 and V is TRBV3-1 (or the pseudogene TRBV3-2); D not resolved. The V end lost 4 bases, the J end lost 2 bases, and 9 bases lay between the germline ends. There are 14 residues in the CDR3. From germline, CDR1 is LGHDT and CDR2 YNNKEL (reference sequence). CDR3 nucleotide sequence: TGTGCCAGCAGCCCCACATCGGCTGGAAACACCATATATTTT. Its translation: CASSPTSAGNTIYF.

The rearrangement joins TRBV2 to TRBJ2-7; D gene unclear. CDR1 and CDR2 (germline): SNHLY, FYNNEI. The CDR3 loop spans 14 amino acids. V lost 8 bases and J lost 2, with 16 bases in between. The CDR3 nucleotides read TGTGCCAGCCAGATGGGCGTTATAGCCTACGAGCAGTACTTC. Translated, it gives CASQMGVIAYEQYF.

V usage is TRBV5-1 and J usage is TRBJ2-1; weak D call: TRBD2 (7 bases). Germline V lookup: CDR1 SGHRS, CDR2 YFSETQ. V lost 3 bases and J lost 8, with 15 bases in between. This CDR3 has 14 residues. CDR3 bases: TGCGCCAGCAGCTGGAGGGGGGGCGGCGATGAGCAGTTCTTC. It encodes CASSWRGGGDEQFF.

The chain is built from TRBV11-2 and TRBJ2-3; D may be TRBD2 (7 bases). CDR3 length: 17 amino acids. Looked up from germline, CDR1 is SGHAT and CDR2 is FQNNGV. The V end lost 4 bases, the J end lost 0 bases, and 17 bases lay between the germline ends. CDR3 DNA: TGTGCCAGCAGCTCCCTTGGAGGGGGGGTTAGCACAGATACGCAGTATTTT. Its protein product is CASSSLGGGVSTDTQYF.

The rearrangement joins TRBV6-5 to TRBJ2-7; maybe TRBD2 (7 bases). CDR1 MNHEY and CDR2 SVGAGI come from the germline V gene. The CDR3 has 15 residues. V was clipped by 9 bases and J by 5 bases, with 23 bases between them. The CDR3 DNA is TGTGCCAGTAAGGGGGAAGCGGGATTCCGCCACGAGCAGTACTTC. Its translation is CASKGEAGFRHEQYF.

The rearrangement uses TRBV7-3 and TRBJ2-3, with D perhaps matching TRBD2 (6 bases). The CDR3 consists of 16 residues. Trimming shortened V by 2 bases and J by 4 bases, and 16 bases separated the two germline ends. Germline V gene lookup returns CDR1 SGHTA and CDR2 FQGTGA. DNA for the CDR3: TGTGCCAGCAGCTTAGGGGTGGGGACTCGGGCAGATACGCAGTATTTT. This encodes CASSLGVGTRADTQYF.

The chain joins TRBV5-1 to TRBJ2-1; 13 bases are shared with TRBD2. The CDR3 length is 17 residues. Germline V CDR1 and CDR2: SGHRS, YFSETQ. The V and J ends lost 0 bases and 4 bases, in that order; junction bases with no gene match: 4. DNA for the CDR3: TGCGCCAGCAGCTTGGCCGGGACTAGCGGGATTTACAATGAGCAGTTCTTC. It is translated as CASSLAGTSGIYNEQFF.

The chain joins TRBV6-5 to TRBJ2-7, with D perhaps matching TRBD1 (9 bases). Germline V gene sequence: CDR1 MNHEY, CDR2 SVGAGI. Trimming removed 8 bases at V and 3 bases at J, with 20 bases between. The CDR3 has 15 residues. CDR3 sequence: CASRGGTGSNYEQYF. The CDR3 DNA is TGTGCCAGCCGGGGGGGGACAGGGTCGAACTACGAGCAGTACTTC.

The table lists this clone with a count of one. This chain connects TRBV19 to TRBJ2-2, with D possibly TRBD2 on 6 matching bases. CDR1 and CDR2 (germline): LNHDA, SQIVND (reference sequence). Trimming took off 11 bases at V and 3 bases at J, with 16 bases between the two ends. The CDR3 has 14 residues. The CDR3 loop is CAAAGRRDTGELFF. As DNA, the CDR3 is TGTGCCGCAGCAGGGAGGCGCGACACCGGGGAGCTGTTTTTT.

The chain carries TRBV7-2 and TRBJ2-6; D uncertain. V was cut by 2 bases and J by 0 bases, with 17 bases left in between. CDR1 SGHTA and CDR2 FQGNSA come from the germline V gene. The CDR3 loop spans 19 amino acids. CDR3 residues: CASSLFVTPKYSGANVLTF. The CDR3 DNA is TGTGCCAGCAGCTTATTCGTTACCCCCAAATACTCTGGGGCCAACGTCCTGACTTTC. The full variable domain, in which reference TRBV7-2 and TRBJ2-6 provide the parts outside the CDR3, is GAGVSQSPSNKVTEKGKDVELRCDPISGHTALYWYRQSLGQGLEFLIYFQGNSAPDKSGLPSDRFSAERTGGSVSTLTIQRTQQEDSAVYLCASSLFVTPKYSGANVLTFGAGSRLTVL.

The chain recombines TRBV25-1 with TRBJ2-1, with 8 bases lining up with TRBD2. Germline V gene data show CDR1 as MGHDK and CDR2 as SYGVNS. This CDR3 contains 15 residues. V trimming: 5 bases; J trimming: 0 bases; junction bases outside the gene matches: 3. The CDR3 region is CASSLSGSSYNEQFF. CDR3 bases: TGTGCCAGCAGTTTAAGCGGGAGCTCCTACAATGAGCAGTTCTTC.

This clone was found once. The CDR3 sequence is CASSVTAEVSEAFF. The CDR3 DNA is TGTGCCAGCAGCGTGACAGCGGAGGTGTCTGAAGCTTTCTTT. J is TRBJ1-1 and V is TRBV9; D possibly corresponds to TRBD1 (5 bases). Trimming pared 2 bases from V and 6 bases from J, leaving 14 bases between. The length of the CDR3 is 14 residues. The germline V gene has CDR1 SGDLS and CDR2 YYNGEE.

The chain combines TRBV6-5 with TRBJ2-7; 7 bases are shared with TRBD2. Germline CDR1 reads MNHEY; CDR2 reads SVGAGI. V trimming: 5 bases; J trimming: 0 bases; junction bases outside the gene matches: 7. The length of the CDR3 is 15 residues. CDR3 region: CASSSPTSASYEQYF. The CDR3 DNA sequence: TGTGCCAGCAGTAGCCCCACTAGCGCCTCCTACGAGCAGTACTTC.